The TCR beta chain described here comes from a study of PD-1 blockade in classical Hodgkin lymphoma. This clone was recorded only once. Time point described: cycle 4 day 1 (C4D1), after 5 to 7 weeks of nivolumab. Brentuximab vedotin exposure varied, and every patient relapsed after autologous stem cell transplantation. Some clones are missing from TCRdb's copy, which holds only in-frame ones; the method was immunoSEQ multiplex PCR. The table records approximately 93,000 clones, roughly 78% of them present only once. Germline loops: CDR1 MGHRA, CDR2 YSYEKL. V dropped 4 bases and J dropped 8 bases, with 17 bases sitting between them. This CDR3 is 15 amino acids long.

This clonotype was sampled from a human donor with classical Hodgkin lymphoma. The chain combines TRBV4-1 with TRBJ1-4, with D perhaps matching TRBD1 (6 bases). The starting material was peripheral blood mononuclear cells (PBMCs), obtained before the fourth cycle of nivolumab. CDR3 residues: CASSRQGQGSEKLFF. The DNA for the CDR3 is TGCGCCAGCAGCCGCCAGGGGCAGGGGAGCGAAAAACTGTTTTTT.